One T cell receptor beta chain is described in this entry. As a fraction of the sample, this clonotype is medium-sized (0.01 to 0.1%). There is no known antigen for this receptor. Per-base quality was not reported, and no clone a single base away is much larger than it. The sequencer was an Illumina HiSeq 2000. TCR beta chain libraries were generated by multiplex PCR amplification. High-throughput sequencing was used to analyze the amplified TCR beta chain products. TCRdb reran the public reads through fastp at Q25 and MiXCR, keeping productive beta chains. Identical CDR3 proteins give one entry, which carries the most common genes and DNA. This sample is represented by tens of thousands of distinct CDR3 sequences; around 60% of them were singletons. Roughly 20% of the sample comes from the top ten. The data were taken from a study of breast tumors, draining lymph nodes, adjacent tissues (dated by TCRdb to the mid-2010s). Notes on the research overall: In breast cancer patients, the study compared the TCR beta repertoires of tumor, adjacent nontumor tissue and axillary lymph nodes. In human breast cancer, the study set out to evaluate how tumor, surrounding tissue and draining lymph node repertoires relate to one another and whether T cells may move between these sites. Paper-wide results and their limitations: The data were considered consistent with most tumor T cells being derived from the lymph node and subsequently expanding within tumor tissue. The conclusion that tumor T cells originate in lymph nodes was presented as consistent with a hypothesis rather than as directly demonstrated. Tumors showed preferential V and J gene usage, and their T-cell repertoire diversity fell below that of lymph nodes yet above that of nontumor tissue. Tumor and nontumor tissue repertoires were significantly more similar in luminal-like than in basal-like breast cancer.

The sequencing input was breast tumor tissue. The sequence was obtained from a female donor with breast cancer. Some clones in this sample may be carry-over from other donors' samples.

The DNA sequence is TGCAGTGCTAGAGATGGCAGCTTTGGAAACACCATATATTTT. Translated, this is CSARDGSFGNTIYF. The chain is made from TRBV20-1 and TRBJ1-3; no D segment can be confidently identified. The CDR3 spans 14 residues, from the cysteine through the phenylalanine. Just the 42-base CDR3 DNA is kept, in frame starting at base 1. CDR1 DFQATT and CDR2 SNEGSKA were looked up in the germline V gene (reference sequence). Cut back by 0 bases and 3 bases, the V and J ends lie 9 bases apart.